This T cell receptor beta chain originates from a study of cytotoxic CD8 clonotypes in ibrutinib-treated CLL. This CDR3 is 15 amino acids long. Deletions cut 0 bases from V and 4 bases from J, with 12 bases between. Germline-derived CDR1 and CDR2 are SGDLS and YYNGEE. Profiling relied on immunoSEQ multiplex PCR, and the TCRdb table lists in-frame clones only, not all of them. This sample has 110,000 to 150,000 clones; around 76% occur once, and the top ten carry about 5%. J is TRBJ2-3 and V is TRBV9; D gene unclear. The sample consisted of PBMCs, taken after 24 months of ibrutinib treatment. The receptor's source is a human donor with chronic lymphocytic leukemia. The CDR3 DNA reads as TGTGCCAGCAGCGTAGCGGACCTGATTTCAGATACGCAGTATTTT. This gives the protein CASSVADLISDTQYF.